These T cell receptor beta chains were read from a single sample in a study of regulatory T cells in long-lasting Graves disease. From the multiplex PCR reads, TCRdb called clonotypes with MiXCR, one entry per CDR3 protein. The table has about 470,000 distinct CDR3 sequences, less than 25% seen once. This material consisted of peripheral blood mononuclear cells (PBMCs), taken when the disease was refractory, from a patient treated with antithyroid drugs. The receptors were sampled from a female donor with Graves disease. CDR3s leave out the opening cysteine and the closing phenylalanine or tryptophan. A D gene is named only where the DNA matches it firmly.

TRBV10-3 - AISETDPQH
TRBV3-1 - ASSKSSAGANVLT
TRBV10-1 - ASSESSGSGNTIY
TRBV2 - ASLRTENYGYT
TRBV10-3 TRBD1 AISQQGLQYQETQY
TRBV27 TRBD1 ASSLRTGGDQPQH
TRBV2 TRBD1 ASSGQGGSYGYT
TRBV6-5 TRBD1 ASSWGDSGVEKLF
TRBV6-1 - ASSPGPTGANVLT
TRBV7-9 - ASSRPDGLNGYT
TRBV27 - ASSSWTGAGNQPQH
TRBV7-8 - ASSTYRDQPQH
TRBV27 - ASSARTTEQY
TRBV12-3/TRBV12-4 TRBD2 ASSVPPGRNTQY
TRBV9 - ASSKQGVGNTEAF
TRBV11-2 - ASSSLTGPGETQY
TRBV6-1 - GARGGNTEAF
TRBV28 - ASSRQVNEQY
TRBV12-3/TRBV12-4 TRBD2 ASSSLGGFGETQY
TRBV4-3 TRBD2 ASSQGRLAGTGELF
TRBV6-1 - ASSLRTQYQETQY
TRBV27 - ASSFEDGTDTQY
TRBV28 - ASSFGAGNEQF
TRBV27 - ASSSGPGSLRTEAF